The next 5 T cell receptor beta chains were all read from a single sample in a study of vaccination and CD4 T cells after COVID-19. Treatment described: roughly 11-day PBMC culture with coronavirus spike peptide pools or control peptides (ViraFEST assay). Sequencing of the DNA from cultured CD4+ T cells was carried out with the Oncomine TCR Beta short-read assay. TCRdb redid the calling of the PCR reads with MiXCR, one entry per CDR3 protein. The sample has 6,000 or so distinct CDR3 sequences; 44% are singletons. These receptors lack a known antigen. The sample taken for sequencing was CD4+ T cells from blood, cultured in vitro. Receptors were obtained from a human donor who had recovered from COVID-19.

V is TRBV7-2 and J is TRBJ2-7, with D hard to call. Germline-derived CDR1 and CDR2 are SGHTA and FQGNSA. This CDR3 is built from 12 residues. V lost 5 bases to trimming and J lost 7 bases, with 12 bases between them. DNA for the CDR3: TGTGCCAGCAGCCGCGGACGTATAGAGCAGTACTTC. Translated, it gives CASSRGRIEQYF.

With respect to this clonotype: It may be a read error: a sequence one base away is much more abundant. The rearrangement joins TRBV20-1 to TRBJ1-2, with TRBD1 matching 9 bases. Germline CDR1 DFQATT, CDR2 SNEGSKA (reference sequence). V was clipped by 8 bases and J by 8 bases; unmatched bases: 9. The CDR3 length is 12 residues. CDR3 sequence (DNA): TGCAGTACTACCGGGACAGGGCACGGCTACACCTTC. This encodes CSTTGTGHGYTF.

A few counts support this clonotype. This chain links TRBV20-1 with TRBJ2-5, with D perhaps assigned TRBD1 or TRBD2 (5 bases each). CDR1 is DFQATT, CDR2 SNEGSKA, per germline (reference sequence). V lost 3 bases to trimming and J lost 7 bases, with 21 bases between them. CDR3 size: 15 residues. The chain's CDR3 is CSARSGTGVIGTQYF. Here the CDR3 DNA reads TGCAGTGCTAGGTCCGGGACCGGGGTAATCGGGACCCAGTACTTC.

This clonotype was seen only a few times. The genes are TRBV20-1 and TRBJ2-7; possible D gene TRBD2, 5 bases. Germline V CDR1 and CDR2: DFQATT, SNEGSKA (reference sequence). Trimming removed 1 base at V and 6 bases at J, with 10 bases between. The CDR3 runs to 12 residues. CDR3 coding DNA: TGCAGTGCTAGAGGTGACTACTCCGAGCAGTACTTC. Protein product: CSARGDYSEQYF.

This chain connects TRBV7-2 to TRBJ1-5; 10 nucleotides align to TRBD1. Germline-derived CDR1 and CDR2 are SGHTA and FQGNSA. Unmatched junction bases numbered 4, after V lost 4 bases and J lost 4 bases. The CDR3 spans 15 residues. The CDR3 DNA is TGTGCCAGCAGCTGGGGACAGGGGAGGAATCAGCCCCAGCATTTT. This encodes CASSWGQGRNQPQHF.